This T cell receptor (beta chain) is from a study of blood T cell repertoires in COVID-19 (dated by TCRdb to the early 2020s). With respect to the entire study: The collaborator samples originated in the United States, Italy and Spain and spanned the acute and convalescent phases of COVID-19. The material from the prospective study consisted of cDNA or gDNA derived from T cells, B-cell-depleted T cells, or PBMCs. Where available, HLA class I and class II types were obtained from metadata supplied by the sample provider rather than from assay-based typing. The samples were drawn from the first 160 participants of the ongoing ImmuneRACE study and from roughly 1,300 subjects provided by 6 global collaborators. The dataset comprised deeply sampled blood TCRbeta repertoires from subjects exposed to, actively infected with, or recovered from COVID-19. A de-identified subject ID, COVID-19 status, age in years and sex were almost always included in the sample metadata. The repertoires were released in a freely available public database intended as a resource for research on the immune response to SARS-CoV-2. Here is what the overall study found, with its caveats: The quantity of clinical and demographic metadata differed by source and by participant and was supplied without curation.

TCRbeta CDR3 regions were amplified from genomic DNA using the immunoSEQ Assay, a bias-controlled multiplex PCR. On the authors' methods: Within the assay, amplification of reference gene primers was used to estimate how many nucleated cells each sample contained. To quantify the absolute abundance of each unique TCRbeta CDR3 rearrangement, sequence reads were collapsed and filtered. For each sample, productive Simpson clonality was calculated by taking the square root of Simpson's diversity index across productive rearrangements. Held by TCRdb, this immuneACCESS table contains in-frame sequences only and omits some clones. Under half of the omission traces to an unresolved V gene where checked; the cause of the rest is unknown. V and J calls and clone size are those listed in that table; D and trimming were worked out from the DNA. The sample includes fewer than 110,000 clones, with roughly 90% observed a single time. Together, the top ten hold approximately 3.5% of the sample.

Collaborating institutions collected whole blood in K2EDTA tubes following their own protocols. For TCRbeta analysis, collaborators shipped samples as frozen whole blood, isolated PBMCs, or DNA extracted from either of those sample types. According to the germline V gene, CDR1 reads SGDLS and CDR2 reads YYNGEE. V and J are truncated by 3 bases and 0 bases respectively, leaving an intervening sequence of 10 bases. Its CDR3 holds 15 amino acids, cysteine through phenylalanine. The sequence is cut down to CDR3 DNA, 45 bases in frame from base 1. In regard to this clone: The specificity of this receptor is unknown. Base qualities are not at hand, and no much larger clone is one base apart.

Input material: peripheral blood. This TCR came from a woman aged 55-69 years with acute or convalescent COVID-19. The receptor chain draws on TRBV9 and TRBJ1-3; possibly the D gene is TRBD1, per 5 matching bases. The CDR3 protein sequence reads: CASSARQSSGNTIYF. The nucleotide sequence reads TGTGCCAGCAGCGCCCGACAGTCCTCTGGAAACACCATATATTTT.